Listed below are T cell receptor beta chains from one sample, sequenced in a study of technical replicates of blood from several donors. Only in-frame clones appear in the TCRdb table, and some are missing; sequencing was by immunoSEQ multiplex PCR. The table shows roughly 69,000 clones, with around 86% occurring only once. The source material was PBMCs. These receptors all stem from a human donor in good health. Some clones in this sample may be carry-over from other donors' samples. Both conserved end residues are part of each CDR3. A D gene is named only where the DNA matches it firmly. Only some rows state a clone size, as once, few, many or a class for expanded clones.

clone_size	j_call	v_call	d_call	cdr3_aa	cdr3_nt
few	TRBJ1-5	TRBV19	-	CASSAKTGPSNQPQHF	TGTGCCAGTAGTGCGAAAACAGGTCCTAGCAATCAGCCCCAGCATTTT
-	TRBJ1-2	TRBV30	-	CAWRATGGYGYTF	TGTGCCTGGAGAGCAACCGGGGGCTATGGCTACACCTTC
-	TRBJ1-5	TRBV5-1	-	CASSQYSNQPQHF	TGCGCCAGTTCCCAGTATAGCAATCAGCCCCAGCATTTT
-	TRBJ2-1	TRBV27	-	CASSSLGAGNFYNEQFF	TGTGCCAGCAGTTCCCTTGGCGCGGGCAATTTTTACAATGAGCAGTTCTTC
once	TRBJ1-2	TRBV5-1	-	CASAEGTNYGYTF	TGCGCCAGCGCAGAGGGAACCAACTATGGCTACACCTTC
-	TRBJ2-5	TRBV11-3	TRBD1	CASSSGTGAGQETQYF	TGTGCCAGCAGCTCAGGGACAGGGGCCGGGCAAGAGACCCAGTACTTC
-	TRBJ2-1	TRBV9	-	CASSARGAEPFYNEQFF	TGTGCCAGCAGCGCCCGGGGGGCGGAGCCTTTCTACAATGAGCAGTTCTTC
-	TRBJ2-7	TRBV11-2	-	CASSLAPPGGVSYEQYF	TGTGCCAGCAGCTTAGCCCCCCCTGGCGGGGTGTCTTACGAGCAGTACTTC
once	TRBJ1-1	TRBV5-1	TRBD1	CASSFGQGSRTEAFF	TGCGCCAGCAGCTTCGGACAGGGATCGCGGACTGAAGCTTTCTTT
-	TRBJ2-6	TRBV7-2	-	CASSLFSASGANVLTF	TGTGCCAGCAGCCTTTTCAGTGCCTCTGGGGCCAACGTCCTGACTTTC
-	TRBJ2-7	TRBV6-7	-	CASNRNLWDEQYF	TGTGCCAGCAACAGAAACCTCTGGGACGAGCAGTACTTC
-	TRBJ1-1	TRBV7-8	-	CASSGIGRNTEAFF	TGTGCCAGCAGCGGAATAGGGAGGAACACTGAAGCTTTCTTT
-	TRBJ2-1	TRBV19	TRBD2	CATGGGSEQFF	TGTGCCACCGGGGGGGGCTCTGAGCAGTTCTTC
-	TRBJ2-4	TRBV19	TRBD2	CASRGLAGGRDIQYF	TGTGCCAGTAGAGGGCTAGCGGGGGGTCGGGACATTCAGTACTTC
-	TRBJ1-2	TRBV4-3	TRBD1	CASSQTGGLPYGYTF	TGCGCCAGCAGCCAGACAGGGGGGCTACCATATGGCTACACCTTC
-	TRBJ1-6	TRBV4-2	TRBD1	CASSPPGQINSPLHF	TGTGCCAGCAGCCCTCCGGGACAGATTAATTCACCCCTCCACTTT
-	TRBJ2-1	TRBV29-1	-	CSLTVYNEQFF	TGCAGCCTAACCGTTTACAATGAGCAGTTCTTC
-	TRBJ2-3	TRBV5-1	TRBD1	CASSLGQGPDTQYF	TGCGCCAGCAGCCTAGGACAGGGTCCAGATACGCAGTATTTT
-	TRBJ1-6	TRBV19	TRBD1	CASSGTGVMAPLHF	TGTGCCAGTAGTGGGACAGGGGTAATGGCGCCCCTCCACTTT
-	TRBJ2-1	TRBV29-1	-	CSVVGAPRSYNEQFF	TGCAGCGTTGTAGGGGCGCCTCGCTCCTACAATGAGCAGTTCTTC
-	TRBJ1-6	TRBV6-1	-	CASSRTGGNSPLHF	TGTGCCAGCAGTCGGACTGGAGGTAATTCACCCCTCCACTTT
-	TRBJ1-1	TRBV6-4	-	CASSDLPGNTEAFF	TGTGCCAGCAGTGACTTGCCGGGAAACACTGAAGCTTTCTTT
-	TRBJ2-5	TRBV25-1	-	CASSESRTDQYF	TGTGCCAGCAGTGAATCGAGGACAGACCAGTACTTC
-	TRBJ1-1	TRBV21-1	-	CASTMTATGNTEAFF	TGTGCCAGCACAATGACGGCGACGGGGAACACTGAAGCTTTCTTT
-	TRBJ2-5	TRBV5-4	TRBD2	CASSLTSGGGETQYF	TGTGCCAGCAGCTTGACTAGCGGGGGGGGAGAGACCCAGTACTTC
-	TRBJ2-3	TRBV11-3	TRBD1	CASSLSQGSTQYF	TGTGCCAGCAGCTTGTCACAGGGGAGCACGCAGTATTTT
-	TRBJ2-3	TRBV9	-	CASSVGGSVWTDTQYF	TGTGCCAGCAGCGTAGGAGGTAGCGTTTGGACAGATACGCAGTATTTT
-	TRBJ2-7	TRBV6-5	-	CASRGGDQGAREQYF	TGTGCCAGCAGAGGGGGGGACCAGGGGGCGCGGGAGCAGTACTTC
-	TRBJ1-4	TRBV4-1	-	CASSPSAGTNEKLFF	TGCGCCAGCAGCCCCTCAGCCGGGACTAATGAAAAACTGTTTTTT
-	TRBJ1-1	TRBV29-1	TRBD1	CSVGTGGTPEAFF	TGCAGCGTTGGGACAGGGGGCACACCTGAAGCTTTCTTT
-	TRBJ2-3	TRBV6-1	TRBD1	CASSAYRGITDTQYF	TGTGCCAGCAGTGCCTACAGGGGTATCACAGATACGCAGTATTTT
-	TRBJ2-3	TRBV11-1	TRBD2	CASSLGRGGSTDTQYF	TGTGCCAGCAGCTTAGGTCGCGGGGGGAGCACAGATACGCAGTATTTT
-	TRBJ1-5	TRBV6-5	-	CASSPDRNQPQHF	TGTGCCAGCAGCCCAGACAGAAATCAGCCCCAGCATTTT
few	TRBJ1-3	TRBV27	-	CASSFTAGNTIYF	TGTGCCAGCAGTTTTACGGCTGGAAACACCATATATTTT
-	TRBJ1-2	TRBV7-8	-	CASSLRSTYGYTF	TGTGCCAGCAGCTTGCGGTCAACCTATGGCTACACCTTC
-	TRBJ2-7	TRBV15	TRBD1	CATSRGRTGPYEQYF	TGTGCCACCAGCAGGGGCAGGACAGGTCCCTACGAGCAGTACTTC
-	TRBJ2-3	TRBV5-1	TRBD2	CASKLAGGTDTQYF	TGCGCCAGCAAACTAGCGGGAGGGACAGATACGCAGTATTTT
-	TRBJ2-7	TRBV4-3	TRBD2	CASSQVGATSGTLYEQYF	TGCGCCAGCAGCCAAGTTGGGGCGACTAGCGGAACACTCTACGAGCAGTACTTC
-	TRBJ2-2	TRBV5-4	-	CASSTRGGELFF	TGTGCCAGCAGCACCAGGGGCGGGGAGCTGTTTTTT
few	TRBJ1-1	TRBV28	-	CASSYRANTEAFF	TGTGCCAGCAGTTACAGGGCTAACACTGAAGCTTTCTTT